This TCR beta chain emerged from a study of cytomegalovirus exposure and HLA in healthy donors. Study observations and caveats: The authors judged a highly shared variant cluster likely a sequencing artifact. Researchers counted over 150 TCR beta chains as cytomegalovirus-associated. Reportedly, diagnosis of cytomegalovirus status by the classifier showed high specificity and sensitivity. Most TCR beta V segments were productive about 87% or about 30% of the time in an earlier analysis.

The CDR3 runs 19 residues. V was cut by 0 bases and J by 1 base, with 19 bases left in between. Germline loops: CDR1 LNHNV, CDR2 YYDKDF (reference sequence). On this clone itself: As yet, its antigen is unknown.

PCR used 60 Vbeta primers and 13 Jbeta primers. Produced via immunoSEQ multiplex PCR; TCRdb's table is partial and in-frame only. The sample has 140,000 to 150,000 clones, around 78% seen once. The V call is TRBV15, the J call TRBJ1-5; possibly TRBD1 for D (5 bases). Sample: PBMCs. This TCR came from a man aged 40-50 years in good health and CMV-seropositive. The chain's CDR3 is CATSRDNNGGVLSNQPQHF. CDR3 in DNA: TGTGCCACCAGCAGAGATAACAACGGGGGGGTGCTGAGCAATCAGCCCCAGCATTTT.